The 21 T cell receptor beta chains presented below share a single source sample, sequenced in a study of blood T cell repertoires in COVID-19. The protocol was immunoSEQ multiplex PCR, while the TCRdb copy is restricted to in-frame clones and leaves out a portion. This table has around 130,000 clones, approximately 86% appearing once. The source material was PBMCs or T cells enriched from blood (not recorded which). The receptors were gathered from a woman aged 45-65 years who had recovered from COVID-19.

The chain combines TRBV7-9 with TRBJ2-1; tentative D call: TRBD2 (6 bases). V shed 5 bases and J shed 10 bases, with 15 bases lying between them. CDR3 length: 13 amino acids. Per the germline V gene, CDR1 is SEHNR and CDR2 is FQNEAQ (reference sequence). DNA of the CDR3: TGTGCCAGCAGCCCGGGGACTGCCGGGGAGCAGTTCTTC. It is translated as CASSPGTAGEQFF.

This chain joins TRBV12-3 or TRBV12-4 and TRBJ2-1; perhaps TRBD2 as D (5 bases). V was shortened by 7 bases and J by 5 bases, with 12 bases between the two germline ends. This CDR3 contains 13 residues. This chain's CDR3 is CASTSGWNNEQFF. The CDR3 coding sequence is TGTGCCAGCACCTCGGGGTGGAACAATGAGCAGTTCTTC.

The V and J genes are TRBV5-4 and TRBJ2-2; 7 bases line up with TRBD1. V shed 2 bases, J shed 3 bases, and the junction held 4 bases outside the gene matches. Germline V lookup: CDR1 SGHNT, CDR2 YYREEE (reference sequence). CDR3 length: 15 residues. CDR3 protein: CASSFVQGDTGELFF. For the CDR3, the DNA is TGTGCCAGCAGCTTTGTGCAGGGGGACACCGGGGAGCTGTTTTTT.

This chain uses TRBV30 with TRBJ1-1; D uncertain. Germline values: CDR1 GTSNPN, CDR2 SVGIG (reference sequence). V lost 2 bases to trimming and J lost 2 bases, with 9 bases between them. This CDR3 is built from 13 residues. Here the CDR3 DNA reads TGTGCCTGGAGTAAGCGCGCAAACACTGAAGCTTTCTTT. Its protein is CAWSKRANTEAFF.

The chain joins TRBV3-1 (or the pseudogene TRBV3-2) to TRBJ2-5; TRBD2 aligns across 7 bases. The CDR3 extends over 14 amino acids. Germline V CDR1 and CDR2: LGHDT, YNNKEL (reference sequence). V shed 6 bases and J 5 bases; nucleotides not matched to a gene: 9. CDR3 loop: CASSTTGGRETQYF. Here the CDR3 DNA reads TGTGCCAGCAGTACGACCGGGGGGAGGGAGACCCAGTACTTC.

The chain uses TRBV4-1 and TRBJ2-3; 12 bases agree with TRBD2. The CDR3 sequence is 18 residues long. Germline loops: CDR1 MGHRA, CDR2 YSYEKL. J gave up 2 bases and V 0 bases, and 6 bases lay outside the gene matches. Here the CDR3 reads CASSQDQLAGGDTDTQYF. CDR3 nucleotides: TGCGCCAGCAGCCAAGATCAGCTAGCGGGGGGGGACACAGATACGCAGTATTTT.

The chain has TRBV19 and TRBJ1-4; 9 bases fit TRBD1. The germline V gene has CDR1 LNHDA and CDR2 SQIVND (reference sequence). The CDR3 is 14 residues long. The J segment lost 8 bases and the V segment lost 6 bases, leaving 7 bases of the junction unmatched. This CDR3 is CASSIGQGKEKLFF. The CDR3 coding sequence is TGTGCCAGTAGCATCGGACAGGGGAAGGAAAAACTGTTTTTT.

The chain combines TRBV29-1 with TRBJ2-3; D may be TRBD1 (6 bases). The germline gives CDR1 SQVTM, CDR2 ANQGSEA. V was pared by 3 bases and J by 3 bases, with 10 bases between. This CDR3 has 13 residues. In DNA form, the CDR3 reads TGCAGCGTTGAGACCAGGGGTACAGATACGCAGTATTTT. Protein product: CSVETRGTDTQYF.

The genes are TRBV6-5 and TRBJ1-4; 11 nucleotides agree with TRBD1. Per germline, CDR1 MNHEY and CDR2 SVGAGI. Germline trimming cut 0 bases from V and 7 bases from J; bases unmatched to any gene: 1. This CDR3 contains 15 residues. CDR3 DNA: TGTGCCAGCAGTTACTCGGACAGGGGGCCTGAAAAACTGTTTTTT. This sequence encodes CASSYSDRGPEKLFF.

The sample holds one count of this clone. The J gene is TRBJ2-7, the V gene TRBV7-8; TRBD1 aligns across 7 bases. V was pared by 4 bases and J by 5 bases, with 14 bases of the junction left unmatched. This CDR3 is 16 amino acids long. CDR1 is SGHVS and CDR2 is FQNEAQ in the germline V gene. The CDR3 nucleotides read TGTGCCAGCAGCTCACGGCCTACGGGACAGCACAACGAGCAGTACTTC. Amino acid sequence: CASSSRPTGQHNEQYF.

The chain is built from TRBV29-1 and TRBJ2-7; D unclear. Between the trimmed V and J ends, which lost 0 bases and 4 bases, there was a span of 7 bases. The CDR3 has 12 residues. Germline assignment: CDR1 SQVTM and CDR2 ANQGSEA. CDR3 amino acids: CSVEDSGYEQYF. The CDR3 DNA reads as TGCAGCGTTGAAGATAGTGGTTACGAGCAGTACTTC.

This clone was picked up one time. This chain uses TRBV19 with TRBJ2-2, with 9 bases that match TRBD2. From germline, CDR1 is LNHDA and CDR2 SQIVND (reference sequence). V was clipped by 6 bases and J by 7 bases; unmatched bases: 3. CDR3 size: 13 residues. CDR3 nucleotides: TGTGCCAGTAGCGGACTAGCGTTCGGGGAGCTGTTTTTT. It translates to CASSGLAFGELFF. Looking up the rest from reference TRBV19 and TRBJ2-2 gives the full variable domain: DGGITQSPKYLFRKEGQNVTLSCEQNLNHDAMYWYRQDPGQGLRLIYYSQIVNDFQKGDIAEGYSVSREKKESFPLTVTSAQKNPTAFYLCASSGLAFGELFFGEGSRLTVL.

This clone was seen only once. This chain connects TRBV19 to TRBJ2-1; 11 positions agree with TRBD2. CDR1 is LNHDA and CDR2 is SQIVND in the germline V gene (reference sequence). V was pared by 3 bases and J by 5 bases, with 3 bases of the junction left unmatched. CDR3 length: 15 amino acids. The CDR3 DNA reads as TGTGCCAGTAGTATTCTAGCGGGGGGAGACAATGAGCAGTTCTTC. Protein: CASSILAGGDNEQFF.

This chain joins TRBV4-2 and TRBJ2-5; 9 bases agree with TRBD2. Germline CDR1 reads LGHNA; CDR2 reads YNFKEQ. The junction had 11 bases not matched to a gene; V was cut back by 4 bases and J by 5 bases. This CDR3 contains 16 residues. CDR3 DNA: TGTGCCAGCAGCCTTCCCCAGCGGGGGGCGGCGGAGACCCAGTACTTC. It is translated as CASSLPQRGAAETQYF.

As DNA, the CDR3 is TGTGCCAGCAGCCCGGACAGCTCTGGAAACACCATATATTTT. As protein: CASSPDSSGNTIYF. The rearrangement links TRBV7-6 to TRBJ1-3; perhaps TRBD1 as D (6 bases). Trimming took 5 bases from V and 0 from J, leaving 8 bases between them. CDR3 length equals 14 residues. Germline CDR1 is SGHVS and CDR2 is FNYEAQ. Drawing the rest from reference TRBV7-6 and TRBJ1-3, the complete variable domain is GAGVSQSPRYKVTKRGQDVALRCDPISGHVSLYWYRQALGQGPEFLTYFNYEAQQDKSGLPNDRFSAERPEGSISTLTIQRTEQRDSAMYRCASSPDSSGNTIYFGEGSWLTVV.

This clone has just a few counts. This chain links TRBV5-1 with TRBJ2-5, with D unresolved. Per germline, CDR1 SGHRS and CDR2 YFSETQ. There are 15 residues in the CDR3. V lost 4 bases to trimming and J lost 5 bases, with 18 bases between them. The CDR3 sequence: CASSAYSPRPETQYF. The CDR3 DNA sequence: TGCGCCAGCAGCGCGTACAGCCCCCGCCCGGAGACCCAGTACTTC.

This clone was found once. V gene TRBV5-4 combines with J gene TRBJ2-3; 11 bases are shared with TRBD2. The CDR3 is 15 residues long. Germline CDR1 and CDR2: SGHNT and YYREEE (reference sequence). J was trimmed by 4 bases and V by 4 bases; bases with no gene match: 5. In nucleotides, the CDR3 is TGTGCCAGCAGCCCATTGGGACTAGCGGCAGATACGCAGTATTTT. It encodes CASSPLGLAADTQYF.

This chain joins TRBV7-9 and TRBJ1-2, with TRBD1 matching over 10 bases. The germline CDR1 and CDR2 sequences are SEHNR and FQNEAQ (reference sequence). V shed 10 bases and J 5 bases; nucleotides not matched to a gene: 10. This CDR3 has 14 residues. The CDR3 nucleotides are TGTGCCATACGACAGGGGGCAGAGGGGTATGGCTACACCTTC. It is translated as CAIRQGAEGYGYTF.

This chain uses TRBV19 with TRBJ1-2; D call uncertain. Germline V gene data show CDR1 as LNHDA and CDR2 as SQIVND (reference sequence). V lost 3 bases and J lost 7, with 9 bases in between. The CDR3 consists of 12 residues. CDR3 protein: CASSIAGVGYTF. In nucleotides, the CDR3 is TGTGCCAGTAGTATTGCCGGGGTTGGCTACACCTTC.

The gene calls are TRBV5-1 and TRBJ2-3, with a possible D match to TRBD2 (6 bases). This CDR3 comprises 14 residues. Germline V lookup: CDR1 SGHRS, CDR2 YFSETQ. Trimming cost V 6 bases and J 0 bases, with 11 bases left between them. CDR3 protein: CASMAGYSTDTQYF. In DNA, the CDR3 is TGCGCCAGCATGGCGGGGTATAGCACAGATACGCAGTATTTT. The full variable domain, its missing parts supplied by reference TRBV5-1 and TRBJ2-3, is KAGVTQTPRYLIKTRGQQVTLSCSPISGHRSVSWYQQTPGQGLQFLFEYFSETQRNKGNFPGRFSGRQFSNSRSEMNVSTLELGDSALYLCASMAGYSTDTQYFGPGTRLTVL.

V and J are TRBV7-3 and TRBJ2-2; D might be TRBD1 (6 bases). V was shortened by 6 bases and J by 1 base, with 9 bases between the two germline ends. CDR3 length: 14 amino acids. CDR1 and CDR2 from the germline V gene are SGHTA and FQGTGA. The CDR3 nucleotides read TGTGCCAGCAGACGAGGGGGGAACACCGGGGAGCTGTTTTTT. Amino acids: CASRRGGNTGELFF.